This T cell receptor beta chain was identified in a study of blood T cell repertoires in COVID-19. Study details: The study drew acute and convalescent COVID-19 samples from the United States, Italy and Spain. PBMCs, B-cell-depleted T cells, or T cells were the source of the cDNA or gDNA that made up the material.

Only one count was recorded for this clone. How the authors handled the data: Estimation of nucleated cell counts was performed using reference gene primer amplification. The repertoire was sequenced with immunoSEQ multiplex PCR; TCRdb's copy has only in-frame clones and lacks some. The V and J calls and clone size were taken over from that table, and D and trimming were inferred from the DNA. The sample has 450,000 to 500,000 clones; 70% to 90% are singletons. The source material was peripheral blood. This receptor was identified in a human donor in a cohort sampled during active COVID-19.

The CDR3 DNA follows: TGCGCCAGCAGCCACAGGACAGGGATGTCCTACGAGCAGTACTTC. Translated, it gives CASSHRTGMSYEQYF. The chain has TRBV4-3 and TRBJ2-7, with 8 positions matching TRBD1. V dropped 3 bases and J dropped 1; count of bases not matched to a gene: 5. The length of the CDR3 is 15 residues. From germline, CDR1 is LGHNA and CDR2 YSLEER.